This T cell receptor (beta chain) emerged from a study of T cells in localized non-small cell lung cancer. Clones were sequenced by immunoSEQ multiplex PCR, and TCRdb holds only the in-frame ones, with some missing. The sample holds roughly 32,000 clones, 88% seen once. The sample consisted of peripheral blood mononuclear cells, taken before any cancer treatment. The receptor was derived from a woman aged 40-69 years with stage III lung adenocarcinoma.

Here the CDR3 DNA reads TGTGCCAGCAGTTTCGGAAACACCATATATTTT. It yields the protein CASSFGNTIYF. The chain carries TRBV2 and TRBJ1-3, with D hard to call. Trimming removed 5 bases from V and 4 bases from J, with 3 bases in between. Per the germline V gene, CDR1 is SNHLY and CDR2 is FYNNEI. CDR3 size: 11 residues.